This record concerns one T cell receptor beta chain sequence. The time point: pre-sensitization, week 0. Treatment: therapeutic diphenylcyclopropenone sensitization with weekly scalp DPC. The entry originates in a study of human T cells and chemical hapten exposure. As for the study in general: All patients underwent weekly scalp dosing with diphenylcyclopropenone for the full roughly 25-week study.

TCRdb reanalysed the RACE reads using MiXCR and keeps one entry per CDR3 protein. This sample has 84,000 or so distinct CDR3 sequences, with about 8.5% found just once. V was pared by 4 bases and J by 0 bases, with 6 bases of the junction left unmatched. This CDR3 comprises 16 residues. Germline CDR1 SNHLY, CDR2 FYNNEI. The material was whole blood, obtained in connection with sensitization to the hapten diphenylcyclopropenone (DPC). The J gene is TRBJ1-5, the V gene TRBV2, with 7 bases identical to TRBD1. This TCR derives from a man in his forties with alopecia areata. Some clones in this sample may be carry-over from other donors' samples. In nucleotides, the CDR3 is TGTGCCAGCAGTGCGGTGGGACAGAATAGCAATCAGCCCCAGCATTTT. Translation: CASSAVGQNSNQPQHF.